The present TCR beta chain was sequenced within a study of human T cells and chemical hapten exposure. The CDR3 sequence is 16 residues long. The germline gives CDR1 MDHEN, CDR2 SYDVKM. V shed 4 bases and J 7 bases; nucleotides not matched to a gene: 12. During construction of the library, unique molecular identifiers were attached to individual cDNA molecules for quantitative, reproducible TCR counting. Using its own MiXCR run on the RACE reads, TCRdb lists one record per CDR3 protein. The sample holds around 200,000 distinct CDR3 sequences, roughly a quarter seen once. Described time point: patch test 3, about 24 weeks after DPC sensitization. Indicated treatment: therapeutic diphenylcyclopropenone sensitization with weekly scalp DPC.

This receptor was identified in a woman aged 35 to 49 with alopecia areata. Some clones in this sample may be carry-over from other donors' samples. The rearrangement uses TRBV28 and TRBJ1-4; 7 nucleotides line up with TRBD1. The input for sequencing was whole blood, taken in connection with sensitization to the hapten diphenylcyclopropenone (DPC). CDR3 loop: CASSSLGQAPGEKLFF. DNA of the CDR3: TGTGCCAGCAGTTCATTAGGACAGGCTCCCGGTGAAAAACTGTTTTTT.